Listed below are T cell receptor beta chains from one sample, sequenced in a study of blood T cell repertoires in COVID-19. Clones were sequenced by immunoSEQ multiplex PCR, and TCRdb holds only the in-frame ones, with some missing. The sample gives 120,000 or so clones, roughly four fifths of which show up once; approximately 12% is in the top ten. Sequencing was carried out using peripheral blood. These receptor sequences come from a man aged 55 to 70 with acute or convalescent COVID-19. Each CDR3 is given with its conserved first and last residue. The D gene is left open where the match is weak. Some rows have no size entry. The others give once, few or many, or a class for an expanded clone.

>NA|many|TRBJ1-6|TRBV6-5
TGTGCCAGCAGTTACTCAGCAGGGAAGGATTCACCCCTCCACTTT
CASSYSAGKDSPLHF
>NA|NA|TRBJ2-3|TRBV10-3
TGTGCCATCAGTGAGTCGCTAGAGACGCTATTCAGCCTCTCGGGCACAGATACGCAGTATTTT
CAISESLETLFSLSGTDTQYF
>NA|NA|TRBJ1-2|TRBV5-1
TGCGCCAGCAGCTTTACAGGCTCAGGCTATGGCTACACCTTC
CASSFTGSGYGYTF
>TRBD1|NA|TRBJ2-1|TRBV5-1
TGCGCCAGCAGCTACAATGACAGGGCTGGAAATGAGCAGTTCTTC
CASSYNDRAGNEQFF
>TRBD1|NA|TRBJ1-1|TRBV19
TGTGCCAGTAGTATTGGGACAGGGCGAGTTGGCACTGAAGCTTTCTTT
CASSIGTGRVGTEAFF
>TRBD1|NA|TRBJ1-2|TRBV9
TGTGCCAGCAGCTCAACAGGGGGAGTCGGCTATGGCTACACCTTC
CASSSTGGVGYGYTF
>TRBD2|NA|TRBJ2-7|TRBV18
TGTGCCAGCTCACCATCCGGGACTAGCGCCTACGAGCAGTACTTC
CASSPSGTSAYEQYF
>TRBD2|NA|TRBJ2-7|TRBV6-6
TGTGCCAGCAGACCCGGGACTAGTACCTACGAGCAGTACTTC
CASRPGTSTYEQYF
>TRBD1|NA|TRBJ1-2|TRBV29-1
TGCAGCGGAGGGACAGGGGGCCTCCTAGGGGGCTACACCTTC
CSGGTGGLLGGYTF
>TRBD1|NA|TRBJ1-2|TRBV5-1
TGCGCCAGCAGCTCACCGGGACAGCTCTATGGCTACACCTTC
CASSSPGQLYGYTF
>NA|NA|TRBJ1-1|TRBV30
TGTGCCTGGAGTTACAGGTCAGGGACTGAAGCTTTCTTT
CAWSYRSGTEAFF
>TRBD1|NA|TRBJ1-6|TRBV6-7
TGTGCCAGCAGTTACTGGGACAGCCTCCCCGGTTCACCCCTCCACTTT
CASSYWDSLPGSPLHF
>NA|NA|TRBJ1-4|TRBV30
TGTGCCTGGAGCGTCGGACACGCGGGGGGGGAAAAACTGTTTTTT
CAWSVGHAGGEKLFF
>TRBD2|once|TRBJ2-3|TRBV4-1
TGCGCCAGCAGCCTTAGTAGCGGGAGGATAGGTACGCAGTATTTT
CASSLSSGRIGTQYF
>TRBD1|NA|TRBJ2-7|TRBV5-5
TGTGCCAGCAGCCCCCGGACAGGGTCGCGCGAGCAGTACTTC
CASSPRTGSREQYF
>NA|few|TRBJ2-1|TRBV21-1
TGTGCCAGCACCGGTCGGGCCGGCGGGGAGGATGAGCAGTTCTTC
CASTGRAGGEDEQFF
>TRBD1|NA|TRBJ1-1|TRBV10-3
TGTGCCATCAGGGTAACAGGGGTGAACACTGAAGCTTTCTTT
CAIRVTGVNTEAFF
>NA|NA|TRBJ1-1|TRBV25-1
TGTGCCAGCAGCTGGGCAGGAATGAACACTGAAGCTTTCTTT
CASSWAGMNTEAFF
>TRBD1|NA|TRBJ2-2|TRBV29-1
TGCAGCGCCGGGACAGGGCTCACCGGGGAGCTGTTTTTT
CSAGTGLTGELFF
>NA|NA|TRBJ1-5|TRBV28
TGTGCCAGCGTCCAGGTCAATCAGCCCCAGCATTTT
CASVQVNQPQHF
>TRBD1|NA|TRBJ1-2|TRBV5-1
TGCGCCAGCAGCTTACAGGGGACGACTAACTATGGCTACACCTTC
CASSLQGTTNYGYTF
>NA|NA|TRBJ1-2|TRBV28
TGTGCCAGCACCAGGGCAGGAACGTCAATCTATGGCTACACCTTC
CASTRAGTSIYGYTF
>NA|NA|TRBJ2-3|TRBV14
TGTGCCAGGCGGGGAGACACCGGATCAACTTGGGCAGATACGCAGTATTTT
CARRGDTGSTWADTQYF
>NA|NA|TRBJ2-6|TRBV5-1
TGCGCCAGCAGCTTTTGGGGGCAGGGAGATGGCTCTGGGGCCAACGTCCTGACTTTC
CASSFWGQGDGSGANVLTF
>TRBD1|NA|TRBJ1-1|TRBV27
TGTGCCAGCAGTACGTACAGGGGGCTCACTGAAGCTTTCTTT
CASSTYRGLTEAFF
>TRBD1|NA|TRBJ2-3|TRBV11-3
TGTGCCAGCAGCCAGGGACAGGGGGCAGATACGCAGTATTTT
CASSQGQGADTQYF
>NA|NA|TRBJ1-2|TRBV10-2
TGCGCCAGCAGTGAGGACATTCCGTATGGCTACACCTTC
CASSEDIPYGYTF
>NA|NA|TRBJ1-3|TRBV9
TGTGCCAGCAGCGTTCAGGTTGGAAACACCATATATTTT
CASSVQVGNTIYF
>NA|NA|TRBJ2-4|TRBV30
TGTGCCTGGGGCCGGGGTAGGAACATTCAGTACTTC
CAWGRGRNIQYF
>TRBD2|NA|TRBJ2-1|TRBV4-2
TGTGCCAGCAGCCAAGAGGCTAGCGGGGGGTACAATGAGCAGTTCTTC
CASSQEASGGYNEQFF
>NA|NA|TRBJ1-4|TRBV21-1
TGTGCCAGCAGCCCCCGGGGCGGGGTAGCTGAAAAACTGTTTTTT
CASSPRGGVAEKLFF
>NA|NA|TRBJ1-1|TRBV5-8
TGTGCCAGCAGCCCCAGGGGCAGGGGCTCCGGGGCTTTCTTT
CASSPRGRGSGAFF
>TRBD2|NA|TRBJ2-5|TRBV7-9
TGTGCCAGCAGCTCGGGACTAGCGGCTGAGACCCAGTACTTC
CASSSGLAAETQYF
>NA|many|TRBJ2-1|TRBV27
TGTGCCAGCAGTCCGGGTTACAATGAGCAGTTCTTC
CASSPGYNEQFF
>NA|few|TRBJ2-7|TRBV5-1
TGCGCCAGCAGCTTGGCCCCCGTCTACGAGCAGTACTTC
CASSLAPVYEQYF
>TRBD1|NA|TRBJ2-7|TRBV10-3
TGTGCCATCGGACCCGGGACAGGGGCTCCCGAGCAGTACTTC
CAIGPGTGAPEQYF
>NA|NA|TRBJ2-7|TRBV29-1
TGCAGCGTCCGCCTCACCGGGACTGGGGACGAGCAGTACTTC
CSVRLTGTGDEQYF
>NA|NA|TRBJ2-7|TRBV28
TGTGCCAGCAGTCTTACAGGTTACGAGCAGTACTTC
CASSLTGYEQYF